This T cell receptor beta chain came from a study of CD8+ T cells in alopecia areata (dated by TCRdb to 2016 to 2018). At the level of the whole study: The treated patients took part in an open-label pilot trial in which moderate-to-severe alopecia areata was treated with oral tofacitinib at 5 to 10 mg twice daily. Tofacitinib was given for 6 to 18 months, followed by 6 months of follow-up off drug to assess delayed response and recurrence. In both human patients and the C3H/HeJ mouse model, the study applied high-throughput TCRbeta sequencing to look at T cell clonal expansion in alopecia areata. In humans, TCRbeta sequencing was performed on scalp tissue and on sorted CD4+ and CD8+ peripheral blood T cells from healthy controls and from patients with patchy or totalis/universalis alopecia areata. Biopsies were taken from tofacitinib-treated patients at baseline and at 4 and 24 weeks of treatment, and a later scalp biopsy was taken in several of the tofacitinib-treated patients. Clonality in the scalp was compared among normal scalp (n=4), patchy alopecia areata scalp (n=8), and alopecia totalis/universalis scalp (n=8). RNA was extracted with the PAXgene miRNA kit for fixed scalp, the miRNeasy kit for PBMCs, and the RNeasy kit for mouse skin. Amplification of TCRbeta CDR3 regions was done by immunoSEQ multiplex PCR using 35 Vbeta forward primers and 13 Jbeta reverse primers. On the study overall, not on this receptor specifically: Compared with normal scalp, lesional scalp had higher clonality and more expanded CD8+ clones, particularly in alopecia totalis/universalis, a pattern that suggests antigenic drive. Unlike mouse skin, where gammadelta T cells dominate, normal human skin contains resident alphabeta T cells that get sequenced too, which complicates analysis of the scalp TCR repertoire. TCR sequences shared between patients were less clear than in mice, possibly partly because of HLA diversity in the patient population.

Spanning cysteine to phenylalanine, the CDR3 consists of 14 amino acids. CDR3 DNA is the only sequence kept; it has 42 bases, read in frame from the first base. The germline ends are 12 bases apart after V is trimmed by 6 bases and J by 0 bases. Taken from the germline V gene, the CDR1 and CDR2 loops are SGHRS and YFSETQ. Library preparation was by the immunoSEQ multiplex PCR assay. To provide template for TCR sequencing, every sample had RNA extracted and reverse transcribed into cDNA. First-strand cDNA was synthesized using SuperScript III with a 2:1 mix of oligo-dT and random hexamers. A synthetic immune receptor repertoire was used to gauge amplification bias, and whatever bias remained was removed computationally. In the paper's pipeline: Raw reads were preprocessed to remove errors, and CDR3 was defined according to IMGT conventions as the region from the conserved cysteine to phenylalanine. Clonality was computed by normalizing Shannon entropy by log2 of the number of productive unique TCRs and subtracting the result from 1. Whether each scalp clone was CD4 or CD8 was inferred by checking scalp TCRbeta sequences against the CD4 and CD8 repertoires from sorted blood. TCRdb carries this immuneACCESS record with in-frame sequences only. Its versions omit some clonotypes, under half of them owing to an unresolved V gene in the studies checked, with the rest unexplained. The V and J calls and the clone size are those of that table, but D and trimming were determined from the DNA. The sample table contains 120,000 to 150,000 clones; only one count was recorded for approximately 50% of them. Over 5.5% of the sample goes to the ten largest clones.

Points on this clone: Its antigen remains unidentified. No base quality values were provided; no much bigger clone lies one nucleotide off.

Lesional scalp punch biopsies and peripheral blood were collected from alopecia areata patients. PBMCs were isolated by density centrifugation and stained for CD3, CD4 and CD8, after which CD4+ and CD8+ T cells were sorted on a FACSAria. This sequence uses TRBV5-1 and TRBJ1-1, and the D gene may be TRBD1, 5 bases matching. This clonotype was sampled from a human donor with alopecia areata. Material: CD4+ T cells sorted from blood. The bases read TGCGCCAGCACTCCGGGGCCCATGAACACTGAAGCTTTCTTT. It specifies CASTPGPMNTEAFF.